These 5 T cell receptor beta chains were sequenced from one sample in a study of blood T cell repertoires in COVID-19. The protocol was immunoSEQ multiplex PCR, while the TCRdb copy is restricted to in-frame clones and leaves out a portion. The sample shows hundreds of thousands of clones, 80% to 90% of them seen only once. Sequencing used PBMCs or T cells enriched from blood (not recorded which). These receptors were obtained from a woman aged 45-59 years who had been exposed to COVID-19.

The chain links TRBV10-3 to TRBJ2-7, with 8 bases fitting TRBD2. Germline assignment: CDR1 ENHRY and CDR2 SYGVKD. The V and J ends lost 11 bases and 1 base, in that order; junction bases with no gene match: 10. The CDR3 covers 14 residues. In DNA, the CDR3 is TGTGCCCCGGGGGGGGGAATACATTCCTACGAGCAGTACTTC. It translates to CAPGGGIHSYEQYF.

The rearrangement links TRBV5-1 to TRBJ2-3, with TRBD2 matching over 13 bases. The CDR3 has 15 amino acids. Germline loops: CDR1 SGHRS, CDR2 YFSETQ. Trimming removed 4 bases from V and 9 bases from J; junction bases left unmatched: 8. CDR3 coding DNA: TGCGCCAGCAGCGCGGGGACTAGCGGGGCCAAGACGCAGTATTTT. Encoded protein: CASSAGTSGAKTQYF. The full variable domain, with the rest looked up from reference TRBV5-1 and TRBJ2-3, is KAGVTQTPRYLIKTRGQQVTLSCSPISGHRSVSWYQQTPGQGLQFLFEYFSETQRNKGNFPGRFSGRQFSNSRSEMNVSTLELGDSALYLCASSAGTSGAKTQYFGPGTRLTVL.

V gene TRBV13 combines with J gene TRBJ1-2; D is perhaps TRBD1 (6 bases). V shed 1 base and J shed 3 bases, with 9 bases lying between them. The CDR3 runs to 14 residues. Germline V gene sequence: CDR1 PRHDT, CDR2 FYEKMQ (reference sequence). The CDR3 here is CASSLAGVYYGYTF. In DNA, the CDR3 is TGTGCCAGCAGCTTAGCAGGGGTCTACTATGGCTACACCTTC.

The V gene is TRBV2, the J gene TRBJ1-2; D not certain. This CDR3 region has 13 residues. V lost 8 bases and J 2 bases, leaving 12 bases between the germline ends. The germline CDR1 and CDR2 sequences are SNHLY and FYNNEI. The CDR3 DNA sequence: TGTGCCAGCGGTTTCAGGCCAAACTATGGCTACACCTTC. It translates to CASGFRPNYGYTF.

V usage is TRBV5-1 and J usage is TRBJ1-2; TRBD1 is a possible D gene (6 bases). The germline CDR1 and CDR2 sequences are SGHRS and YFSETQ. The CDR3 contains 14 residues. Trimming took 2 bases from V and 3 from J, leaving 11 bases between them. The CDR3 protein is CASSFGGQDYGYTF. The DNA for the CDR3 is TGCGCCAGCAGCTTCGGGGGGCAGGACTATGGCTACACCTTC.